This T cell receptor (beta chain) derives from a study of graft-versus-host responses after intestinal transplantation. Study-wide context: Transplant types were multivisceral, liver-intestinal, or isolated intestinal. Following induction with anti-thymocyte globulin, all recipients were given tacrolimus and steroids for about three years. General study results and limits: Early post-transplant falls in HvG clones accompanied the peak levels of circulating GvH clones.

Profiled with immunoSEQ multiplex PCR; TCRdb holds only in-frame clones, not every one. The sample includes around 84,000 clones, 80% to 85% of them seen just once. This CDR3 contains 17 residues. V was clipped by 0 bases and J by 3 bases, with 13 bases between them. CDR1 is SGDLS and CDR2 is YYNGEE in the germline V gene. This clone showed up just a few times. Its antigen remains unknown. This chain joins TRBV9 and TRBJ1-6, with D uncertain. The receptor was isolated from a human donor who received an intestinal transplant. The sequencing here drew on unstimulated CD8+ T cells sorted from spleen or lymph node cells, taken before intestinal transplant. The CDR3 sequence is CASSVGGAPVYNSPLHF. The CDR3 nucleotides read TGTGCCAGCAGCGTAGGGGGAGCCCCGGTCTATAATTCACCCCTCCACTTT.